This TCR beta chain was recovered during a study of identical twins. The donors were all healthy and Caucasian. Notes on the study in general: Clonotypes of the beta chain that were abundant in cord blood carried fewer insertions (memory repertoires showed none). When twins shared out-of-frame alpha sequences, those sequences had excess low generation probability.

This clonotype occurred many times. Its antigen is as yet unknown. Using its own MiXCR run on the 5' RACE reads, TCRdb lists one record per CDR3 protein. The sample contains fewer than 250,000 distinct CDR3 sequences, 6% to 8.5% of which appear only once. This same sample was also taken into another study, of yellow fever vaccine responses in identical twins. That source reports: Twins showed a vaccine T cell response that reportedly seemed partly convergent, partly personalized.

This receptor was identified in a woman aged 18-35 years in good health. Sequences were obtained from CD8+ T cells sorted from blood.

CDR3 nucleotide sequence: TGCGCCAGCAGCTCTGCAGCTCCCTCCTACAATGAGCAGTTCTTC. It specifies CASSSAAPSYNEQFF. The rearrangement links TRBV5-1 to TRBJ2-1; no reliable D call. Germline values: CDR1 SGHRS, CDR2 YFSETQ. V gave up 3 bases and J gave up 0 bases, with 10 bases separating them. The CDR3 totals 15 residues.